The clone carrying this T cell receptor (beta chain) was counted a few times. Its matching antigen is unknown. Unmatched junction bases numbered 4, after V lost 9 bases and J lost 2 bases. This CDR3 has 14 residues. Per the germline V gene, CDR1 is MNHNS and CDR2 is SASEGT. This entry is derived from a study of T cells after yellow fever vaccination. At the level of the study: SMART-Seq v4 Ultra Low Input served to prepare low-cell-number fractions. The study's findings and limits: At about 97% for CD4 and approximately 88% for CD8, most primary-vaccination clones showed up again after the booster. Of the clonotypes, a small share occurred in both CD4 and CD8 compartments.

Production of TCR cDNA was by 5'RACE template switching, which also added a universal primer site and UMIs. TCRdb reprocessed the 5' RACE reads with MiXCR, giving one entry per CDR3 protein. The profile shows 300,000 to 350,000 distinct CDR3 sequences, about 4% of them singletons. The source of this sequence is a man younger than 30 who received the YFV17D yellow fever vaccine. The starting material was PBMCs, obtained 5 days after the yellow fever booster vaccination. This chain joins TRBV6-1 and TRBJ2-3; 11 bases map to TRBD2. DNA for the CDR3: TGTGCCAGTAGACTAGCGGGGCTCACAGATACGCAGTATTTT. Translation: CASRLAGLTDTQYF.